A selection of T cell receptor beta chains follows, all from one sample in a study of blood T cell repertoires in COVID-19. Here immunoSEQ multiplex PCR was the method, and the copy in TCRdb shows in-frame clones only, minus some. The table has some 49,000 clones, more than 80% seen once. Sequenced sample: peripheral blood. All receptors derive from a man aged 60 to 69 with COVID-19, enrolled during active disease. The CDR3 runs from the conserved cysteine through the conserved F or W. Each record gives: CDR3 protein, CDR3 DNA, J gene, V gene, D gene, clone size. D genes are given only for firm matches. Clone size is not always given. Where it is, it says once, few, many or a class for expanded clones.

CDR3aa: CASSYVGQTSTDTQYF; CDR3nt: TGTGCCAGCAGTTACGTAGGACAGACTTCCACAGATACGCAGTATTTT; j_gene: TRBJ2-3; v_gene: TRBV6-5; d_gene: -; abundance: -
CDR3aa: CASSSRDRGSRSLHF; CDR3nt: TGTGCCAGCAGCTCCCGGGACAGGGGATCTCGGTCCCTCCACTTT; j_gene: TRBJ1-6; v_gene: TRBV5-4; d_gene: TRBD1; abundance: -
CDR3aa: CASSTRQGAKTEAFF; CDR3nt: TGTGCCAGCAGCACCCGACAGGGGGCGAAAACTGAAGCTTTCTTT; j_gene: TRBJ1-1; v_gene: TRBV7-2; d_gene: TRBD1; abundance: -
CDR3aa: CAWSVSLNQPQHF; CDR3nt: TGTGCCTGGAGTGTATCCCTAAATCAGCCCCAGCATTTT; j_gene: TRBJ1-5; v_gene: TRBV30; d_gene: -; abundance: -
CDR3aa: CASSEGLAGVETQYF; CDR3nt: TGTGCCAGCAGTGAGGGACTAGCGGGAGTTGAGACCCAGTACTTC; j_gene: TRBJ2-5; v_gene: TRBV6-2/TRBV6-3; d_gene: TRBD2; abundance: -
CDR3aa: CASSFQLAVHEQYF; CDR3nt: TGTGCCAGCAGCTTTCAACTAGCAGTCCACGAGCAGTACTTC; j_gene: TRBJ2-7; v_gene: TRBV13; d_gene: -; abundance: -
CDR3aa: CASSGAPTDTQYF; CDR3nt: TGTGCCAGCAGCGGGGCACCCACAGATACGCAGTATTTT; j_gene: TRBJ2-3; v_gene: TRBV9; d_gene: -; abundance: -
CDR3aa: CAISGGQDNQPQHF; CDR3nt: TGTGCCATCAGTGGAGGACAGGACAATCAGCCCCAGCATTTT; j_gene: TRBJ1-5; v_gene: TRBV10-3; d_gene: TRBD1; abundance: -
CDR3aa: CSASGQGSIDTF; CDR3nt: TGCAGTGCTAGTGGACAGGGTAGTATCGACACCTTC; j_gene: TRBJ1-2; v_gene: TRBV20-1; d_gene: TRBD1; abundance: -
CDR3aa: CSASITGRVGYTF; CDR3nt: TGCAGTGCTAGTATCACAGGGAGGGTTGGCTACACCTTC; j_gene: TRBJ1-2; v_gene: TRBV20-1; d_gene: -; abundance: -
CDR3aa: CASRDVGTGGWAAYGYTF; CDR3nt: TGTGCCAGCAGGGATGTCGGGACAGGGGGCTGGGCCGCCTATGGCTACACCTTC; j_gene: TRBJ1-2; v_gene: TRBV28; d_gene: TRBD1; abundance: -
CDR3aa: CASSRGGFGNQPQHF; CDR3nt: TGTGCCAGCAGCCGGGGGGGCTTTGGCAATCAGCCCCAGCATTTT; j_gene: TRBJ1-5; v_gene: TRBV5-6; d_gene: -; abundance: -
CDR3aa: CASSLQGAYEQYF; CDR3nt: TGTGCCAGTAGTTTGCAGGGGGCCTACGAGCAGTACTTC; j_gene: TRBJ2-7; v_gene: TRBV19; d_gene: TRBD1; abundance: -
CDR3aa: CASSLYRGSGEQYF; CDR3nt: TGTGCCAGCAGCTTGTACAGGGGAAGTGGAGAGCAGTACTTC; j_gene: TRBJ2-7; v_gene: TRBV5-4; d_gene: TRBD1; abundance: -
CDR3aa: CASSPFGQGYGYTF; CDR3nt: TGTGCCAGCTCACCTTTCGGACAGGGCTATGGCTACACCTTC; j_gene: TRBJ1-2; v_gene: TRBV18; d_gene: TRBD1; abundance: -
CDR3aa: CASSEKSAGHGYTF; CDR3nt: TGTGCCAGCAGTGAAAAATCGGCAGGCCATGGCTACACCTTC; j_gene: TRBJ1-2; v_gene: TRBV2; d_gene: -; abundance: -
CDR3aa: CASSSTGGNEKLFF; CDR3nt: TGTGCCAGCAGCTCGACAGGGGGTAATGAAAAACTGTTTTTT; j_gene: TRBJ1-4; v_gene: TRBV3-1/TRBV3-2; d_gene: TRBD1; abundance: -
CDR3aa: CASSLGQGGNNEQFF; CDR3nt: TGTGCCAGCAGCCTCGGACAGGGAGGCAACAATGAGCAGTTCTTC; j_gene: TRBJ2-1; v_gene: TRBV7-9; d_gene: TRBD1; abundance: -
CDR3aa: CASSPGTGGKTEAFF; CDR3nt: TGTGCCAGTAGCCCCGGGACAGGGGGCAAAACTGAAGCTTTCTTT; j_gene: TRBJ1-1; v_gene: TRBV19; d_gene: TRBD1; abundance: -
CDR3aa: CASSLVRTGATEAFF; CDR3nt: TGCGCCAGCAGCCTTGTTAGGACAGGGGCCACTGAAGCTTTCTTT; j_gene: TRBJ1-1; v_gene: TRBV4-1; d_gene: TRBD1; abundance: -
CDR3aa: CASSLGQGPAQHF; CDR3nt: TGTGCCAGCAGCTTAGGTCAGGGGCCGGCCCAGCATTTT; j_gene: TRBJ1-5; v_gene: TRBV7-9; d_gene: -; abundance: -
CDR3aa: CASSQELGSGTSGRHEQFF; CDR3nt: TGTGCCAGCAGCCAAGAACTCGGTTCTGGGACTAGCGGGAGGCATGAGCAGTTCTTC; j_gene: TRBJ2-1; v_gene: TRBV3-1/TRBV3-2; d_gene: TRBD2; abundance: once
CDR3aa: CASTWTEIEKLFF; CDR3nt: TGTGCCAGCACCTGGACAGAGATCGAAAAACTGTTTTTT; j_gene: TRBJ1-4; v_gene: TRBV2; d_gene: -; abundance: -
CDR3aa: CASSVKVAGRDTEQFF; CDR3nt: TGTGCCAGCAGTGTTAAAGTGGCAGGTCGGGATACTGAGCAGTTCTTC; j_gene: TRBJ2-1; v_gene: TRBV2; d_gene: -; abundance: -
CDR3aa: CATSEPGTSGRDEQFF; CDR3nt: TGTGCCACCAGTGAACCCGGGACTAGCGGGAGGGATGAGCAGTTCTTC; j_gene: TRBJ2-1; v_gene: TRBV24-1; d_gene: TRBD2; abundance: -
CDR3aa: CASSYRVQETQYF; CDR3nt: TGTGCCAGCAGCTACAGGGTTCAAGAGACCCAGTACTTC; j_gene: TRBJ2-5; v_gene: TRBV2; d_gene: -; abundance: -
CDR3aa: CASSLVPRSSGNTIYF; CDR3nt: TGTGCCAGCAGCTTAGTCCCGAGAAGCTCTGGAAACACCATATATTTT; j_gene: TRBJ1-3; v_gene: TRBV7-9; d_gene: -; abundance: -
CDR3aa: CASSRLDNPYNEQFF; CDR3nt: TGTGCCAGCAGTCGACTAGATAATCCCTACAATGAGCAGTTCTTC; j_gene: TRBJ2-1; v_gene: TRBV6-5; d_gene: -; abundance: -
CDR3aa: CASSELRKQGMTEAFF; CDR3nt: TGTGCCAGCAGTGAATTAAGGAAACAGGGAATGACTGAAGCTTTCTTT; j_gene: TRBJ1-1; v_gene: TRBV25-1; d_gene: -; abundance: -
CDR3aa: CASRSGQAMNYGYTF; CDR3nt: TGTGCCAGTAGGAGTGGGCAGGCGATGAACTATGGCTACACCTTC; j_gene: TRBJ1-2; v_gene: TRBV19; d_gene: -; abundance: -
CDR3aa: CASRTGTSGGDGELFF; CDR3nt: TGTGCAAGTCGCACCGGGACTAGCGGGGGGGACGGGGAGCTGTTTTTT; j_gene: TRBJ2-2; v_gene: TRBV12-2; d_gene: -; abundance: -
CDR3aa: CASSPAGSGANVLTF; CDR3nt: TGTGCCAGCAGCCCCGCGGGATCTGGGGCCAACGTCCTGACTTTC; j_gene: TRBJ2-6; v_gene: TRBV6-5; d_gene: -; abundance: -
CDR3aa: CSANSGAGYTF; CDR3nt: TGCAGTGCTAATAGTGGGGCTGGCTACACCTTC; j_gene: TRBJ1-2; v_gene: TRBV20-1; d_gene: -; abundance: -
CDR3aa: CASSEGQGGQPQHF; CDR3nt: TGTGCCAGCAGCGAGGGACAGGGCGGACAGCCCCAGCATTTT; j_gene: TRBJ1-5; v_gene: TRBV5-8; d_gene: TRBD1; abundance: -
CDR3aa: CASRGTGGRNYGYTF; CDR3nt: TGTGCCAGCCGCGGGACAGGGGGACGTAACTATGGCTACACCTTC; j_gene: TRBJ1-2; v_gene: TRBV6-6; d_gene: TRBD1; abundance: -
CDR3aa: CATVPREGIHEQYF; CDR3nt: TGCGCCACCGTCCCTCGAGAGGGAATCCACGAGCAGTACTTC; j_gene: TRBJ2-7; v_gene: TRBV5-1; d_gene: -; abundance: -
CDR3aa: CASSEGAYNEQFF; CDR3nt: TGTGCCAGCAGCGAGGGGGCCTACAATGAGCAGTTCTTC; j_gene: TRBJ2-1; v_gene: TRBV9; d_gene: -; abundance: -
CDR3aa: CASSPRAGGLILNEQFF; CDR3nt: TGTGCCAGCAGTCCTAGGGCGGGAGGACTAATCTTAAATGAGCAGTTCTTC; j_gene: TRBJ2-1; v_gene: TRBV6-6; d_gene: TRBD2; abundance: -
CDR3aa: CATSSRQGAETQYF; CDR3nt: TGTGCCACCAGCTCCCGACAGGGGGCTGAGACCCAGTACTTC; j_gene: TRBJ2-5; v_gene: TRBV15; d_gene: TRBD1; abundance: -
CDR3aa: CASSLTPFNYGYTF; CDR3nt: TGCGCCAGCAGCCTCACTCCCTTTAACTATGGCTACACCTTC; j_gene: TRBJ1-2; v_gene: TRBV5-1; d_gene: -; abundance: -
CDR3aa: CASSLRQGFRNTEAFF; CDR3nt: TGTGCCAGCAGTTTAAGACAGGGTTTCCGGAACACTGAAGCTTTCTTT; j_gene: TRBJ1-1; v_gene: TRBV27; d_gene: TRBD1; abundance: -
CDR3aa: CASSTGLAATGELFF; CDR3nt: TGTGCCAGCAGCACCGGACTAGCGGCAACCGGGGAGCTGTTTTTT; j_gene: TRBJ2-2; v_gene: TRBV5-8; d_gene: TRBD2; abundance: once
CDR3aa: CATSRNGNSYNEQFF; CDR3nt: TGTGCCACCAGCAGAAACGGGAACTCCTACAATGAGCAGTTCTTC; j_gene: TRBJ2-1; v_gene: TRBV15; d_gene: -; abundance: -
CDR3aa: CASSYSGQGTYEQYF; CDR3nt: TGTGCCAGCAGTTACTCTGGACAGGGCACCTACGAGCAGTACTTC; j_gene: TRBJ2-7; v_gene: TRBV6-5; d_gene: TRBD1; abundance: -
CDR3aa: CASSQSADTQYF; CDR3nt: TGTGCCAGCAGCCAATCTGCGGATACGCAGTATTTT; j_gene: TRBJ2-3; v_gene: TRBV3-1/TRBV3-2; d_gene: -; abundance: once